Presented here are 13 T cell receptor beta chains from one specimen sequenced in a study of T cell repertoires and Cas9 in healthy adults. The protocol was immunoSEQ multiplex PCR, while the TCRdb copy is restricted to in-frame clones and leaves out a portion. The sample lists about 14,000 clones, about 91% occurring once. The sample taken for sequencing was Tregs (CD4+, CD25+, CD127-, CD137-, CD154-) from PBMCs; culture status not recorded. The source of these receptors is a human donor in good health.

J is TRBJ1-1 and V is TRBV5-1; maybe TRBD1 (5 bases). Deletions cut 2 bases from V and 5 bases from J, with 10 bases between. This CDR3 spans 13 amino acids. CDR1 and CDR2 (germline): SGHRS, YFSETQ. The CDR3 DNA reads TGCGCCAGCAGCTTCGGGGGACGGACTGAAGCTTTCTTT. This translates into CASSFGGRTEAFF.

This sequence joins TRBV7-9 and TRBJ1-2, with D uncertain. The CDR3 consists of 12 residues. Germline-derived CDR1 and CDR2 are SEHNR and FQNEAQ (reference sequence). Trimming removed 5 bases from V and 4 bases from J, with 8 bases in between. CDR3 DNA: TGTGCCAGCAGCCCAGCCCCCTATGGCTACACCTTC. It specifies CASSPAPYGYTF.

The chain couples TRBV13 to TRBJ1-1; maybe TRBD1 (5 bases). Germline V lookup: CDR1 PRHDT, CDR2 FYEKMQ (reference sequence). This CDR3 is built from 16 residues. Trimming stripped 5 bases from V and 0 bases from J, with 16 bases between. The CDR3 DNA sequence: TGTGCCAGCAGCCTCAAGGGGCCGGTAATGAACACTGAAGCTTTCTTT. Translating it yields CASSLKGPVMNTEAFF.

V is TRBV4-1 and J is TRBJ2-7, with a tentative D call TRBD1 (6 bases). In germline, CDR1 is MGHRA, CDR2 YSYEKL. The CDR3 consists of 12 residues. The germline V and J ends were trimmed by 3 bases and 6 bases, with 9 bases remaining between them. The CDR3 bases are TGCGCCAGCAGCCAGGGGGCGGGCGAGCAGTACTTC. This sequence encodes CASSQGAGEQYF.

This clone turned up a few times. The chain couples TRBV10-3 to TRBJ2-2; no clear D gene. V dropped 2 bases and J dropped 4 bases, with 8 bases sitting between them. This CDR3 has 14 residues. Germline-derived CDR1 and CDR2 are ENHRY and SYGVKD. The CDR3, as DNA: TGTGCCATCAGTGAGGTAGCCCCCACCGGGGAGCTGTTTTTT. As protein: CAISEVAPTGELFF.

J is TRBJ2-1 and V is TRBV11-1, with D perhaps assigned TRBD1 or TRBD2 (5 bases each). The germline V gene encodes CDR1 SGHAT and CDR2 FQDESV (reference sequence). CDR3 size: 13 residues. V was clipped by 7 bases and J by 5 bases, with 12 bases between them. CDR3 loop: CASTLPGHNEQFF. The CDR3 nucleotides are TGTGCCAGCACCCTACCGGGACACAATGAGCAGTTCTTC.

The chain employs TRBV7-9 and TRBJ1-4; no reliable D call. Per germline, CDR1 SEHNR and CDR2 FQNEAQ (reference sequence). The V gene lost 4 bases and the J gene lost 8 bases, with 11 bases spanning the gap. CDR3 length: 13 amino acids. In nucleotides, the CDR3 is TGTGCCAGCAGCTCAGGAACAAGAGAAAAACTGTTTTTT. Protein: CASSSGTREKLFF.

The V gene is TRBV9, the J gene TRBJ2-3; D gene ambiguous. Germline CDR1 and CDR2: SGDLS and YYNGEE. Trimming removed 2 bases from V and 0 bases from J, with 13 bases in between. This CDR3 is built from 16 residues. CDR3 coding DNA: TGTGCCAGCAGCGTTGAAGGGCGGCGGAGCACAGATACGCAGTATTTT. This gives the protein CASSVEGRRSTDTQYF.

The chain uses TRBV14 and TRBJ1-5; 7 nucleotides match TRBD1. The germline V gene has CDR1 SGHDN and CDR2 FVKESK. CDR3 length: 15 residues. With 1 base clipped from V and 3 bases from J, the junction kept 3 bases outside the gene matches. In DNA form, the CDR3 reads TGTGCCAGCAGCCAAGGTGGGACAGTCAATCAGCCCCAGCATTTT. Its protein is CASSQGGTVNQPQHF.

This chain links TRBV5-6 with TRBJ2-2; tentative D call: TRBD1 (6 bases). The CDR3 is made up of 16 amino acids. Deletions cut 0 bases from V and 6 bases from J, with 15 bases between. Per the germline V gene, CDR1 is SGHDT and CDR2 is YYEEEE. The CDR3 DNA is TGTGCCAGCAGCTTGGTTCCAGGGGTTGTTGCCGGGGAGCTGTTTTTT. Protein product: CASSLVPGVVAGELFF.

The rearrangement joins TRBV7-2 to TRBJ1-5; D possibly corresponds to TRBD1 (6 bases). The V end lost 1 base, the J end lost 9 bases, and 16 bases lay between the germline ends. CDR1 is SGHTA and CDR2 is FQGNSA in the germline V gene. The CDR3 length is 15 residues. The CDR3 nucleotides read TGTGCCAGCAGCTTAGTTACAGGGTGGGTAGGGCCCCAGCATTTT. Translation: CASSLVTGWVGPQHF.

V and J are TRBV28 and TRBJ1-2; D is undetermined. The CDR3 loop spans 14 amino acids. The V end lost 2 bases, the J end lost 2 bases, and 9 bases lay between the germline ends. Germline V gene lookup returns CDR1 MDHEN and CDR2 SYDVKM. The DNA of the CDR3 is TGTGCCAGCAGTTTAGTCGGATCAAACTATGGCTACACCTTC. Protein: CASSLVGSNYGYTF.

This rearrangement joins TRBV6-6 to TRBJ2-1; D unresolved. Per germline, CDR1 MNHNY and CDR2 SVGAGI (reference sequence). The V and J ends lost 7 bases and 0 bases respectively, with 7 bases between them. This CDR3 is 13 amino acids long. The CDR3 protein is CASTYSSYNEQFF. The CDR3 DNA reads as TGTGCCAGCACTTATAGCTCCTACAATGAGCAGTTCTTC.